This T cell receptor beta chain is from a study of blood T cell repertoires in COVID-19. Background on the study: Nucleic acid was either cDNA or gDNA, and it came from T cells, B-cell-depleted T cells, or PBMCs.

Per the study methods: Reference gene primer amplification gave nucleated cell count estimates. Using immunoSEQ multiplex PCR, the repertoire was profiled, and TCRdb retains in-frame clones only, with some absent. That table gives V, J and clone size, and the DNA gave D and trimming. The top ten hold 40% to 55% of the sample, which has tens of thousands of clones, 88% seen once. After removal of 4 bases from V and 9 bases from J, the junction contained 9 bases not matched to a gene. Per germline, CDR1 KGHSY and CDR2 FQNENV. The CDR3 contains 16 residues. The receptor's source is a woman aged 60 to 75 with COVID-19, enrolled during active disease. This chain connects TRBV16 to TRBJ2-1, with 13 bases that match TRBD2. Specimen: peripheral blood. The CDR3 region is CASSPHGLAGALEQFF. The CDR3 region has the DNA TGTGCCAGCAGCCCACATGGACTAGCGGGAGCTCTTGAGCAGTTCTTC.